This section outlines one T cell receptor beta chain sequence together with its context. The specificity of this receptor is unknown. No base-level quality is on record; no much larger clone is a single base apart. This sample was taken from a study of vaccination and CD4 T cells after COVID-19 (dated by TCRdb to the early 2020s). Regarding the complete study: Convalescent patients had a positive SARS-CoV-2 result on nasal swab PCR, and of these patients, nine had mild disease and one had severe disease. In around nine COVID-19 convalescent patients and several infection-naive healthy vaccine recipients, the spike-specific CD4+ TCR repertoire before mRNA vaccination was compared with the repertoire after mRNA vaccination. Post-vaccine blood samples were taken a median of around 70 days after the second vaccine dose, with a range of about 12 to 250 days. A few convalescent patients gave samples both early after vaccination (day 14) and late after vaccination (days 161 to 241). Six males and four females were included in the convalescent cohort, with two Hispanic individuals, seven Caucasians, two Asians and one multiracial person represented. Participants got two doses of the Pfizer-BioNTech BNT162b2 vaccine (n=8) or two doses of the Moderna mRNA-1273 vaccine (n=2). Post-COVID blood samples from convalescent patients were collected a median of about 100 days after diagnosis, with a range of about 35 to 180 days.

Reading the germline V gene gives CDR1 SGHTA and CDR2 FQGNSA. From its cysteine to its phenylalanine, the CDR3 spans 14 amino acids. The DNA shown is the 42-base CDR3, in frame from base 1. V was cut back by 5 bases and J by 0 bases, leaving a gap of 9 bases between them. General findings and caveats noted by the study authors: An increase in the median number of SARS-CoV-2-reactive clonotypes from roughly 20 after infection to some 40 after vaccination was observed, but the change was not found to be significant. Among convalescent patients, a median about 86% of the SARS-CoV-2-reactive clones seen after vaccination appeared only after vaccination, which suggests priming specific to the vaccine. In convalescent patients, nearly all vaccine-specific clones (304 of 307) were found to be mono-reactive for SARS-CoV-2 spike rather than cross-reactive with common cold coronaviruses. Relatively few convalescent patients were included in the study, and early timepoints after natural infection were not analyzed.

To prepare the library, PCR was applied. The sequencer listed for this sample is Illumina iSeq 100. As for the authors' bioinformatics: Non-productive sequences were removed, and CDR3s that did not start with C, did not end with F or W, or were shorter than 7 amino acids were discarded. Similarity between CDR3 sequences was evaluated in R version 3.6.1 using Levenshtein distances (stringdist) and unrooted phylogenetic trees (ape). TCRdb trimmed public reads at Q25 via fastp, called clones via MiXCR and kept in-frame beta chains. Rows matching on CDR3 protein sequence are summarized as one entry with the most common DNA and genes. The V and J calls and clone size are TCRdb's, not the authors'. Counted in this sample were 26,000 or so distinct CDR3 sequences; roughly 50% of them appeared once. The ten largest clones add up to under 6.5% of the sample. In light of the paper, this sample's time point label describes: late sampling 161 to 241 days after vaccination in three convalescent patients. The convalescent patients' positive SARS-CoV-2 PCR tests fell between March and December 2020, which was before the Alpha, Beta and Delta variants emerged in the United States. Ficoll-Paque Plus gradient centrifugation was used to isolate PBMCs from whole blood, and the isolated PBMCs were then either used fresh or cryopreserved at -140C.

The specimen was CD4+ T cells from blood, collected about 7 months after SARS-CoV-2 vaccination. This chain is built from TRBV7-2 and TRBJ2-3, with the D gene not confidently named. The sequence derives from a human donor who had recovered from COVID-19. The CDR3 protein: CASSPTLSTDTQYF. Here is the DNA: TGTGCCAGCAGCCCCACCTTAAGCACAGATACGCAGTATTTT.